This record concerns one T cell receptor (beta chain) sequence. Antigen unknown. The data are from a study of cytomegalovirus exposure and HLA in healthy donors. Overall study context: Researchers previously reported finding more than 100 million unique TCR beta sequences from approximately 200 million T cells. Of the donors genotyped, several hundred in all, 80% to 85% fell in the Caucasian-associated ancestry cluster.

Findings and caveats of the study: Reportedly, fewer N-insertions than the 666-donor mean appeared in an Asian-associated ancestry cluster in a later analysis.

The study ran its PCR with 60 Vbeta and 13 Jbeta primers. Here immunoSEQ multiplex PCR was the method, and the copy in TCRdb shows in-frame clones only, minus some. The sample lists some 180,000 clones; around 75% were seen once. The trim removed 5 bases at V and 0 bases at J, leaving 6 bases unmatched. Germline V gene lookup returns CDR1 SGHNT and CDR2 YENEEA. The CDR3 runs 15 residues. Sequenced input: PBMCs. The V and J genes are TRBV11-3 and TRBJ2-7; 8 nucleotides agree with TRBD2. The sequence came from a woman aged 25 to 39 in good health and CMV-seronegative. The CDR3 reads CASSHSGSPSYEQYF. CDR3 nucleotide sequence: TGTGCCAGCAGCCACAGCGGGAGCCCCTCCTACGAGCAGTACTTC. Combining the CDR3 with reference TRBV11-3 and TRBJ2-7 gives the whole variable domain EAGVVQSPRYKIIEKKQPVAFWCNPISGHNTLYWYLQNLGQGPELLIRYENEEAVDDSQLPKDRFSAERLKGVDSTLKIQPAELGDSAVYLCASSHSGSPSYEQYFGPGTRLTVT.